This is a list of T cell receptor beta chains from one sample in a study of CD8 T cells in ankylosing spondylitis. Using its own MiXCR run on the 5' RACE reads, TCRdb lists one record per CDR3 protein. In the table there are about 340,000 distinct CDR3 sequences, about 15% of which are singletons. The specimen sequenced was blood, either unsorted or a sorted T cell fraction (not recorded which). The receptors were sampled from a male donor with ankylosing spondylitis or in good health (not recorded which). Each CDR3 is given with its conserved first and last residue. Fields, in order: CDR3 DNA, CDR3 protein, V gene, J gene, clone size, D gene. A D gene is named only where the DNA matches it firmly. Not all rows give a size; the values are once, few, many and, for expanded clones, a class.

DNA: TGCAGTGCTAGAGACTTACACGGGAATCAGCCCCAGCATTTT
CDR3: CSARDLHGNQPQHF
V: TRBV20-1
J: TRBJ1-5
size: few
D: .

DNA: TGCGCCAGCAGCGGGAAGAACACCGGGGAGCTGTTTTTT
CDR3: CASSGKNTGELFF
V: TRBV5-1
J: TRBJ2-2
size: many
D: .

DNA: TGTGCCAGCAGCCGGAAGGGACCGCCCGCGAACACTGAAGCTTTCTTT
CDR3: CASSRKGPPANTEAFF
V: TRBV5-6
J: TRBJ1-1
size: few
D: .

DNA: TGCGCCAGCAGCTTGGATCTGACAGGGGACTATGGCTACACCTTC
CDR3: CASSLDLTGDYGYTF
V: TRBV5-1
J: TRBJ1-2
size: few
D: TRBD1

DNA: TGCAGTGCTAGAGGTACAGGGTCTGCTTTCTTT
CDR3: CSARGTGSAFF
V: TRBV20-1
J: TRBJ1-1
size: few
D: .

DNA: TGCAGCGTTGTGGCAGGGGATGGGCATCAGCCCCAGCATTTT
CDR3: CSVVAGDGHQPQHF
V: TRBV29-1
J: TRBJ1-5
size: few
D: .

DNA: TGTGCCAGCAGCCCGGGACAGGACTATGGCTACACCTTC
CDR3: CASSPGQDYGYTF
V: TRBV7-9
J: TRBJ1-2
size: many
D: TRBD1

DNA: TGTGCCGCCTCAGGGGGAATCACCGGGGAGCTGTTTTTT
CDR3: CAASGGITGELFF
V: TRBV15
J: TRBJ2-2
size: .
D: TRBD1

DNA: TGTGCCAGCAGTCGACGGAATGGCTACACCTTC
CDR3: CASSRRNGYTF
V: TRBV6-1
J: TRBJ1-2
size: many
D: .

DNA: TGCGCCAGCGGGGACTTCTCCTACGAGCAGTACTTC
CDR3: CASGDFSYEQYF
V: TRBV10-1
J: TRBJ2-7
size: few
D: .

DNA: TGCGCCAGCAGTGAGTCGGAGGCCAACGTCCTGACTTTC
CDR3: CASSESEANVLTF
V: TRBV10-2
J: TRBJ2-6
size: few
D: .

DNA: TGCGCCAGCAGCCTGGAGTTTCACACAGCCCTATCCAACACCGGGGAGCTGTTTTTT
CDR3: CASSLEFHTALSNTGELFF
V: TRBV5-1
J: TRBJ2-2
size: .
D: .

DNA: TGCGCCAGCAGAAGGAACCTGAACACTGAAGCTTTCTTT
CDR3: CASRRNLNTEAFF
V: TRBV5-1
J: TRBJ1-1
size: .
D: .

DNA: TGTGCCAGCAGCGTAGCCCCAGGGGAGGGCGAGACCCAGTACTTC
CDR3: CASSVAPGEGETQYF
V: TRBV9
J: TRBJ2-5
size: .
D: .

DNA: TGTGCCAGCAGCTTAGGACAGGTCCCCTACGAGCAGTACTTC
CDR3: CASSLGQVPYEQYF
V: TRBV11-2
J: TRBJ2-7
size: few
D: .

DNA: TGTGCCAGCAGCTTGGCCCGCACCCGCTCCTACAATGAGCAGTTCTTC
CDR3: CASSLARTRSYNEQFF
V: TRBV5-6
J: TRBJ2-1
size: .
D: .

DNA: TGTGCCAGCAGTTTCGGGACAGGGGATTACGGAAACACCATATATTTT
CDR3: CASSFGTGDYGNTIYF
V: TRBV12-3/TRBV12-4
J: TRBJ1-3
size: .
D: TRBD1

DNA: TGCAGCTTGAGAGGACAGAACACTGAAGCTTTCTTT
CDR3: CSLRGQNTEAFF
V: TRBV29-1
J: TRBJ1-1
size: few
D: .

DNA: TGTGCCACCAGCAGAGGGACAGAGAGAACAGATACGCAGTATTTT
CDR3: CATSRGTERTDTQYF
V: TRBV15
J: TRBJ2-3
size: many
D: .

DNA: TGCAGCGTTGACGGCGGACAAAAGACCCAGTACTTC
CDR3: CSVDGGQKTQYF
V: TRBV29-1
J: TRBJ2-5
size: .
D: .

DNA: TGTGCCAGCAGCTGGGGGACGCGGGGGACTGAAGCTTTCTTT
CDR3: CASSWGTRGTEAFF
V: TRBV5-6
J: TRBJ1-1
size: .
D: .

DNA: TGCAGTGCCTTACAAACTGAACAGGGACTCTATGGCTACACCTTC
CDR3: CSALQTEQGLYGYTF
V: TRBV20-1
J: TRBJ1-2
size: .
D: .

DNA: TGCGCCAGCAGCCAAGATGGACAGGTACAGTCTAGCAAAAACATTCAGTACTTC
CDR3: CASSQDGQVQSSKNIQYF
V: TRBV4-1
J: TRBJ2-4
size: few
D: TRBD1

DNA: TGTGCCAGCAGCTTGGAGGGTGGAGCGAACACCGGGGAGCTGTTTTTT
CDR3: CASSLEGGANTGELFF
V: TRBV5-5
J: TRBJ2-2
size: few
D: .

DNA: TGCGCCAGCAGCTCGACTAGCGGTAGCATAGATACGCAGTATTTT
CDR3: CASSSTSGSIDTQYF
V: TRBV5-1
J: TRBJ2-3
size: .
D: TRBD2

DNA: TGCGCCAGCAGCTCTGCAGGGGTAACCGGGGAGCTGTTTTTT
CDR3: CASSSAGVTGELFF
V: TRBV5-1
J: TRBJ2-2
size: many
D: .